The next 19 T cell receptor beta chains were all read from a single sample in a study of post-analysis software for immune sequencing data (dated by TCRdb to 2013 to 2016). Overall study results and their limits: Patients showed significantly higher frequencies than controls for roughly five TRBV segments, among them TRBV5-6, TRBV5-1 and TRBV20-1.

No antigen has been assigned to these receptors. The library came from PCR. For sequencing, an Illumina HiSeq 2500 was employed. To reduce PCR and sequencing biases, unique molecular identifiers were built into the TCR beta cDNA libraries. The public reads were run again by TCRdb, first through fastp at Q25 and then through MiXCR, and only productive beta chains were kept. Rows with one shared CDR3 protein collapse into an entry with the most common genes and DNA. A total of roughly 540,000 distinct CDR3 sequences appear in this sample, approximately 31% of them only once. Jointly, the top ten make up 5% to 6% of the sample. The sequenced material came from blood. The receptors were sampled from a girl aged 2-17 years with multiple sclerosis.

This chain connects TRBV7-2 to TRBJ2-5; D call uncertain. This CDR3 is 15 amino acids long. Germline V gene data show CDR1 as SGHTA and CDR2 as FQGNSA. V dropped 2 bases and J dropped 4 bases, with 14 bases sitting between them. The CDR3 DNA is TGTGCCAGCAGCTTATTGGCCGAGCTCGGAGAGACCCAGTACTTC. Translated, it gives CASSLLAELGETQYF.

This clonotype was seen a handful of times. The chain links TRBV29-1 to TRBJ2-5; 11 bases are a match to TRBD2. The junction had 7 bases not matched to a gene; V was cut back by 7 bases and J by 3 bases. The length of the CDR3 is 14 residues. Germline V gene lookup returns CDR1 SQVTM and CDR2 ANQGSEA. CDR3 loop: CSASGGPREETQYF. Written as DNA, the CDR3 is TGCAGCGCTAGCGGGGGGCCTCGGGAAGAGACCCAGTACTTC.

As to this clonotype: One base away lies a much larger clone, so this may be a sequencing read error. The chain couples TRBV7-3 to TRBJ2-5; no definite D call. The ends were cut back, 2 bases at V and 4 bases at J, with 17 bases in the middle. CDR1 is SGHTA, CDR2 FQGTGA, per germline. The CDR3 loop spans 16 amino acids. The CDR3 protein is CASSLGLLPTGETQYF. CDR3 bases: TGTGCCAGCAGCTTAGGGTTGCTTCCTACGGGAGAGACCCAGTACTTC.

The chain links TRBV21-1 to TRBJ2-7; TRBD1 was called by the table and not checked on the DNA. TRBV21-1 is given as a pseudogene. This CDR3 contains 16 residues. CDR3 DNA sequence: TGTGCCAGCAGCTCGTGGTCCGGGACCCTTTCCTACGAGCAGTACTTC. It codes for CASSSWSGTLSYEQYF.

V gene TRBV6-6 combines with J gene TRBJ2-3; D is uncertain. There are 15 residues in the CDR3. V was trimmed by 2 bases and J by 1 base, leaving 10 bases between them. Germline V gene lookup returns CDR1 MNHNY and CDR2 SVGAGI (reference sequence). The CDR3 DNA sequence: TGTGCCAGCAGTTACCGGGCCTCGGGCACAGATACGCAGTATTTT. Its translation: CASSYRASGTDTQYF.

This clonotype was counted only a few times. The chain links TRBV7-6 to TRBJ2-3, with a possible D match to TRBD2 (6 bases). Between the trimmed V and J ends, which lost 4 bases and 0 bases, there was a span of 8 bases. From germline, CDR1 is SGHVS and CDR2 FNYEAQ. This CDR3 spans 14 amino acids. This CDR3 reads CASSWDLSTDTQYF. The CDR3 bases are TGTGCCAGCAGCTGGGACTTAAGCACAGATACGCAGTATTTT.

A few counts support this clonotype. V usage is TRBV20-1 and J usage is TRBJ2-4, with D hard to call. The tail of the sequence fits TRBJ2-7 better, so the J call may be wrong. The CDR3 contains 12 residues. From germline, CDR1 is DFQATT and CDR2 SNEGSKA (reference sequence). The CDR3 loop is CSARGNPDEQYF. The CDR3 coding sequence is TGCAGTGCTAGAGGGAATCCCGACGAGCAGTACTTC.

This clonotype was detected once. V usage is TRBV2 and J usage is TRBJ2-1, with 8 positions matching TRBD1. CDR1 is SNHLY and CDR2 is FYNNEI in the germline V gene. V lost 5 bases and J lost 10; bases outside the gene matches: 13. The CDR3 has 15 residues. The CDR3 sequence: CASSLRTGRDIEQFF. The CDR3 DNA reads as TGTGCCAGCAGTCTCCGGACAGGGAGAGACATCGAGCAGTTCTTC. Variable domain in full (rest from reference TRBV2 and TRBJ2-1): EPEVTQTPSHQVTQMGQEVILRCVPISNHLYFYWYRQILGQKVEFLVSFYNNEISEKSEIFDDQFSVERPDGSNFTLKIRSTKLEDSAMYFCASSLRTGRDIEQFFGPGTRLTVL.

The genes are TRBV3-1 and TRBJ1-2; D may be TRBD1 (5 bases). V dropped 3 bases and J dropped 2 bases, with 13 bases sitting between them. This CDR3 region has 15 residues. CDR1 LGHDT and CDR2 YNNKEL come from the germline V gene (reference sequence). The CDR3 sequence is CASSQQRQLNYGYTF. The CDR3 nucleotides are TGTGCCAGCAGCCAGCAGAGACAGCTCAACTATGGCTACACCTTC. Full variable domain (outside the CDR3, taken from reference TRBV3-1 and TRBJ1-2): DTAVSQTPKYLVTQMGNDKSIKCEQNLGHDTMYWYKQDSKKFLKIMFSYNNKELIINETVPNRFSPKSPDKAHLNLHINSLELGDSAVYFCASSQQRQLNYGYTFGSGTRLTVV.

The V and J genes are TRBV6-5 and TRBJ1-4, with 7 bases matching TRBD1. This CDR3 is built from 13 residues. The germline gives CDR1 MNHEY, CDR2 SVGAGI. The V gene end was trimmed by 11 bases and the J gene end by 5 bases; junction bases not matched to a gene: 8. Here the CDR3 DNA reads TGTGCCTGCAAACAGGGGAGGAATGAAAAACTGTTTTTT. Translation: CACKQGRNEKLFF.

This clonotype has only a few counts. The V gene is TRBV2, the J gene TRBJ1-2, with TRBD1 matching 7 bases. The trim removed 2 bases at V and 4 bases at J, leaving 7 bases unmatched. This CDR3 region has 15 residues. Germline V gene lookup returns CDR1 SNHLY and CDR2 FYNNEI. CDR3 residues: CASSEPGTAIYGYTF. The CDR3 nucleotides read TGTGCCAGCAGTGAACCAGGGACAGCGATCTATGGCTACACCTTC.

The rearrangement links TRBV5-1 to TRBJ1-5, with D unclear. Between the trimmed V and J ends, which lost 3 bases and 2 bases, there was a span of 12 bases. The germline gives CDR1 SGHRS, CDR2 YFSETQ. The CDR3 sequence is 15 residues long. CDR3 residues: CASSSGEGGNQPQHF. The CDR3 DNA reads as TGCGCCAGCAGCTCCGGGGAAGGTGGCAATCAGCCCCAGCATTTT. Looking up the rest from reference TRBV5-1 and TRBJ1-5 gives the full variable domain: KAGVTQTPRYLIKTRGQQVTLSCSPISGHRSVSWYQQTPGQGLQFLFEYFSETQRNKGNFPGRFSGRQFSNSRSEMNVSTLELGDSALYLCASSSGEGGNQPQHFGDGTRLSIL.

The chain is built from TRBV6-1 and TRBJ1-4; no firm D call. The V and J ends lost 6 bases and 8 bases respectively, with 10 bases between them. CDR3 size: 12 residues. Germline V gene sequence: CDR1 MNHNS, CDR2 SASEGT. The CDR3 loop reads CASRRTEEKLFF. In DNA, the CDR3 is TGTGCCAGCAGGCGGACGGAGGAAAAACTGTTTTTT.

This clonotype turned up a few times. This chain uses TRBV5-6 with TRBJ1-1, with unresolved D. CDR3 length equals 12 residues. Germline assignment: CDR1 SGHDT and CDR2 YYEEEE. V lost 1 base and J lost 6, with 7 bases in between. CDR3 residues: CASSLLGAEAFF. The CDR3 bases are TGTGCCAGCAGCTTGTTGGGAGCTGAAGCTTTCTTT.

The rearrangement uses TRBV7-3 and TRBJ2-3, with 8 nucleotides matching TRBD2. From germline, CDR1 is SGHTA and CDR2 FQGTGA. This CDR3 spans 17 amino acids. The ends lost 4 bases at V and 3 bases at J; junction bases unmatched: 12. CDR3 coding DNA: TGTGCCAGCAGCTCACTAGCGGAGGGGCCTGTAACAGATACGCAGTATTTT. Translating it yields CASSSLAEGPVTDTQYF.

This clonotype was detected a few times. This rearrangement joins TRBV6-5 to TRBJ2-1, with D unresolved. CDR3 size: 16 residues. Germline V gene sequence: CDR1 MNHEY, CDR2 SVGAGI. Between the trimmed V and J ends, which lost 5 bases and 5 bases, there was a span of 19 bases. CDR3 DNA sequence: TGTGCCAGCAGTCCGCTCGAAGGGCGGAGCAACAATGAGCAGTTCTTC. Translation: CASSPLEGRSNNEQFF.

The rearrangement joins TRBV15 to TRBJ2-7, with 12 nucleotides matching TRBD1. J lost 0 bases, V lost 2 bases, and 11 bases had no gene match. The CDR3 totals 19 residues. The germline V gene has CDR1 LNHNV and CDR2 YYDKDF (reference sequence). Here the CDR3 DNA reads TGTGCCACCAGCAGATGGACCGGGACAGGGGGCCATAGCTCCTACGAGCAGTACTTC. Translation gives CATSRWTGTGGHSSYEQYF.

A note on this clonotype: At one end, the junction sequence differs from germline, possibly due to a read error. This sequence joins TRBV7-9 and TRBJ2-5; D not resolved. The V gene's germline CDR1 is SEHNR and CDR2 FQNEAQ (reference sequence). This CDR3 is 12 amino acids long. The DNA for the CDR3 is TGTGCCAGCAGCCCTGGCTCGGAGACCCGGTACTTC. Residues: CASSPGSETRYF.

This chain connects TRBV5-1 to TRBJ1-1; D is undetermined. Trimming cost V 0 bases and J 2 bases, with 11 bases left between them. Germline CDR1 SGHRS, CDR2 YFSETQ. The CDR3 runs to 15 residues. The CDR3 is CASSLERPTNTEAFF. CDR3 coding DNA: TGCGCCAGCAGCTTGGAACGGCCCACCAACACTGAAGCTTTCTTT.